This record concerns one T cell receptor beta chain sequence. Its antigen is not known. Preparation of the TCRbeta library used unique molecular identifiers. TCRdb re-called the PCR reads through MiXCR, storing one row per CDR3 protein. The profile shows about a million distinct CDR3 sequences, about 26% of them singletons. The data derive from a study of T-cell reconstitution after alpha-beta-depleted transplantation in children. Study-wide results and limits: After transplant, high TCRbeta diversity at day 60 in some patients arose from surviving recipient T cells and thymic progenitors. Alpha-beta T cells present about two months after transplant were reported to originate from several hundred expanded graft clones. Diversity and T-cell counts at one year after transplant derived mostly from new T cells.

Looked up from germline, CDR1 is KGHSH and CDR2 is LQKENI. The CDR3 runs 16 residues. The germline V and J ends were trimmed by 1 base and 5 bases, with 17 bases remaining between them. The rearrangement links TRBV18 to TRBJ2-5; tentatively, D is TRBD2 (6 bases). The material was PBMCs, mostly from graft donor cells, obtained 360 days after TCRalphabeta/CD19-depleted stem cell transplant. This clonotype originated in a boy younger than two who had a stem cell transplant for SCID, so the T cells may come from the graft donor. CDR3: CASSPLMAGSGETQYF. As DNA, the CDR3 is TGTGCCAGCTCACCACTCATGGCGGGGTCGGGGGAGACCCAGTACTTC.